This paragraph reports one TCR beta chain. There are 19 residues in the CDR3. With 4 bases clipped from V and 0 bases from J, the junction kept 10 bases outside the gene matches. Germline V CDR1 and CDR2: SGHKS, YYEKEE (reference sequence). Sequencing used immunoSEQ multiplex PCR; TCRdb keeps in-frame clones, though not all of them. The table has approximately 140,000 clones, around four fifths seen once. This sample is drawn from a study of blood T cell repertoires in COVID-19. Specimen: peripheral blood. This chain uses TRBV5-5 with TRBJ2-6, with TRBD2 matching over 10 bases. This clonotype originated in a man between 65 and 80 years old with acute or convalescent COVID-19. The CDR3 protein is CASSIRLAGQYSGANVLTF. The CDR3 DNA is TGTGCCAGCAGCATACGACTAGCGGGCCAATACTCTGGGGCCAACGTCCTGACTTTC.